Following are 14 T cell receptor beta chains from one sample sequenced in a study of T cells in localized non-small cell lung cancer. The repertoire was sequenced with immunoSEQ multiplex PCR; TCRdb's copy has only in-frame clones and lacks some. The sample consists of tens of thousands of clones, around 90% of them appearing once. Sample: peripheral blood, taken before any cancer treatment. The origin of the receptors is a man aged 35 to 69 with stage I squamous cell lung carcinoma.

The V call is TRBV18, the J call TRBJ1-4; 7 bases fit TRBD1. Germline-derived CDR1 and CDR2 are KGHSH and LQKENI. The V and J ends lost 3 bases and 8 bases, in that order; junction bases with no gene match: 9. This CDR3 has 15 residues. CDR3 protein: CASSPFDRAKEKLFF. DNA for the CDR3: TGTGCCAGCTCACCTTTCGACAGGGCGAAGGAAAAACTGTTTTTT.

CDR3 region: CASSSRFSYEQYF. The CDR3 coding sequence is TGTGCCAGCAGCTCGAGGTTCTCCTACGAGCAGTACTTC. This sequence joins TRBV7-6 and TRBJ2-7, with no clear D. V was cut by 4 bases and J by 0 bases, with 7 bases left in between. The CDR3 length is 13 residues. The V gene's germline CDR1 is SGHVS and CDR2 FNYEAQ.

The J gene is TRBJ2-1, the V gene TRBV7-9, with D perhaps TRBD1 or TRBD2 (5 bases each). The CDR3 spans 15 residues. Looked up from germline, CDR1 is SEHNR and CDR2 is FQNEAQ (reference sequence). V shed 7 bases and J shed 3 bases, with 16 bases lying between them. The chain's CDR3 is CASTMGTGSYNEQFF. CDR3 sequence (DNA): TGTGCCAGCACCATGGGGACGGGAAGCTACAATGAGCAGTTCTTC.

This CDR3 reads CASKDYNEQFF. CDR3 DNA sequence: TGTGCCAGCAAGGACTACAATGAGCAGTTCTTC. This chain connects TRBV6-5 to TRBJ2-1; D is unclear. This CDR3 is built from 11 residues. Trimming took 7 bases from V and 3 from J, leaving 4 bases between them. CDR1 is MNHEY, CDR2 SVGAGI, per germline.

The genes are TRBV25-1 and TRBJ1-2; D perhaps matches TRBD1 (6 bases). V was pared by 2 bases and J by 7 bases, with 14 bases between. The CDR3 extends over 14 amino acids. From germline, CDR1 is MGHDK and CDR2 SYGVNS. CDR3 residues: CASSEGYRVSGYTF. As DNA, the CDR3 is TGTGCCAGCAGTGAAGGGTACAGGGTGAGTGGCTACACCTTC.

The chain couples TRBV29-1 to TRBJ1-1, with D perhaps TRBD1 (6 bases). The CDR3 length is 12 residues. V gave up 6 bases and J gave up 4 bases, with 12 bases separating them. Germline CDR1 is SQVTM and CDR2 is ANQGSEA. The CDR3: CSVAQGVTEAFF. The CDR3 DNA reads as TGCAGCGTCGCACAGGGTGTCACTGAAGCTTTCTTT.

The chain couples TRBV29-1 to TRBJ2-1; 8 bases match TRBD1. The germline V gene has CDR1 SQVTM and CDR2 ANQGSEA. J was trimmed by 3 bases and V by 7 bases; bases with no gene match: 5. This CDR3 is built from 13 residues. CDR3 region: CSGGQGIYNEQFF. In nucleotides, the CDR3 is TGCAGCGGAGGACAGGGAATCTACAATGAGCAGTTCTTC.

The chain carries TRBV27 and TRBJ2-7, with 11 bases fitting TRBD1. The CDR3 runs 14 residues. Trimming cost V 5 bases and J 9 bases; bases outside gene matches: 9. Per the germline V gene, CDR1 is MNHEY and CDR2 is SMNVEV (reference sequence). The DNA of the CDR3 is TGTGCCAGCAGTAGCGGGGACAGGGGGAACGGGCAGTACTTC. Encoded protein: CASSSGDRGNGQYF.

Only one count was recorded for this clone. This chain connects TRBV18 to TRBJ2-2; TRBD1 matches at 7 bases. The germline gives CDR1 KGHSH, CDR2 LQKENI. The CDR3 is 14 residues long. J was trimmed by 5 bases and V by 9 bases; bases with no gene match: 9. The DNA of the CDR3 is TGTGCCAGTTTCCGGGACAGAGGAACCGGGGAGCTGTTTTTT. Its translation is CASFRDRGTGELFF.

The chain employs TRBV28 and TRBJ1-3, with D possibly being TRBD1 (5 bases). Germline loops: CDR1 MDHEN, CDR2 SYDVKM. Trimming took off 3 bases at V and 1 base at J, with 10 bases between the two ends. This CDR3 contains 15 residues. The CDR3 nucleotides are TGTGCCAGCAGTTTCCCCGGGGGTTCTGGAAACACCATATATTTT. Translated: CASSFPGGSGNTIYF. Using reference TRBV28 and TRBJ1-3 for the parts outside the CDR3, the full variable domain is DVKVTQSSRYLVKRTGEKVFLECVQDMDHENMFWYRQDPGLGLRLIYFSYDVKMKEKGDIPEGYSVSREKKERFSLILESASTNQTSMYLCASSFPGGSGNTIYFGEGSWLTVV.

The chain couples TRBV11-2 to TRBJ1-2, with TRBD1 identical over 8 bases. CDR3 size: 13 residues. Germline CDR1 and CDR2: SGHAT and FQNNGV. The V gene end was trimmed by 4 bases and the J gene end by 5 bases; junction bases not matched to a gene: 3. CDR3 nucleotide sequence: TGTGCCAGCAGCTGGGGACAGGCATATGGCTACACCTTC. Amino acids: CASSWGQAYGYTF. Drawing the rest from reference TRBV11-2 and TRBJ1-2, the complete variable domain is EAGVAQSPRYKIIEKRQSVAFWCNPISGHATLYWYQQILGQGPKLLIQFQNNGVVDDSQLPKDRFSAERLKGVDSTLKIQPAKLEDSAVYLCASSWGQAYGYTFGSGTRLTVV.

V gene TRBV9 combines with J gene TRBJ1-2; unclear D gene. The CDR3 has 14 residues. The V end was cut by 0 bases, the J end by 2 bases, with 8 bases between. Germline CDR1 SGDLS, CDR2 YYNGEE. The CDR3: CASSVVPENYGYTF. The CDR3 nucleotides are TGTGCCAGCAGCGTAGTACCAGAGAACTATGGCTACACCTTC.

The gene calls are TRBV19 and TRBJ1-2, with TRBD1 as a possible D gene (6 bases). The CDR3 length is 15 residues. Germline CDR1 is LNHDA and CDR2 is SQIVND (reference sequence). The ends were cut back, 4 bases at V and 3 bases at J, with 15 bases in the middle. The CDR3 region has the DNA TGTGCCAGTAGTAGGATACAGGGTTTCGACTATGGCTACACCTTC. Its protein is CASSRIQGFDYGYTF.

The CDR3 region is CASSVATMVGRETQYF. The CDR3 DNA is TGTGCCAGCAGCGTAGCTACAATGGTGGGGAGAGAGACCCAGTACTTC. The chain has TRBV9 and TRBJ2-5; perhaps TRBD2 as D (5 bases). Trimming took 0 bases from V and 4 from J, leaving 16 bases between them. Germline V gives CDR1 SGDLS, CDR2 YYNGEE. This CDR3 region has 16 residues.